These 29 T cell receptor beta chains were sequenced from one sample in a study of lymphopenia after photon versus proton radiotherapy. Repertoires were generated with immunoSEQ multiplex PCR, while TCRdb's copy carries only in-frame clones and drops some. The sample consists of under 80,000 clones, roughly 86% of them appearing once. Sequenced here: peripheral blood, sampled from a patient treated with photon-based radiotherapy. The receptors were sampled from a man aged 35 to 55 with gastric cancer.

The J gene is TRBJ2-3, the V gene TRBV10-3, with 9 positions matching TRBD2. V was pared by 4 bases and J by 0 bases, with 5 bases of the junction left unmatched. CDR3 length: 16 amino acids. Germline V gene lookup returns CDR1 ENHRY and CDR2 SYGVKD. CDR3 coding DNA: TGTGCCATCAGTGGCCTAGCGGGGTCCAGCACAGATACGCAGTATTTT. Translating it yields CAISGLAGSSTDTQYF.

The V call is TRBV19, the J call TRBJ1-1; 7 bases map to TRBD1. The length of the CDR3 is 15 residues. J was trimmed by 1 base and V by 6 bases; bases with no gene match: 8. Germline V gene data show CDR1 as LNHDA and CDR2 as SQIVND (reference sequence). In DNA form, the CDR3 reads TGTGCCAGTAGAACCAGACAGGGAACGAACACTGAAGCTTTCTTT. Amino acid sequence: CASRTRQGTNTEAFF.

CDR3 in DNA: TGTGCCAGCAGTGATCTGAAAACACCTTACGAGCAGTACTTC. Translating gives CASSDLKTPYEQYF. The chain joins TRBV2 to TRBJ2-7, with D unclear. With 3 bases removed from V and 4 bases from J, the gap between germline ends came to 13 bases. Germline V CDR1 and CDR2: SNHLY, FYNNEI. The CDR3 spans 14 residues. Filled out from reference TRBV2 and TRBJ2-7, the complete variable domain reads EPEVTQTPSHQVTQMGQEVILRCVPISNHLYFYWYRQILGQKVEFLVSFYNNEISEKSEIFDDQFSVERPDGSNFTLKIRSTKLEDSAMYFCASSDLKTPYEQYFGPGTRLTVT.

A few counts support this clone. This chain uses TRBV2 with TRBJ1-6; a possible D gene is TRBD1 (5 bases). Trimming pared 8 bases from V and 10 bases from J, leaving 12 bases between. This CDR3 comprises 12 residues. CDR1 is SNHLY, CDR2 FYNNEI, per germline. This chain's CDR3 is CASSGLGSPLHF. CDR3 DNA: TGTGCCAGCTCGGGGCTAGGCTCACCCCTCCACTTT.

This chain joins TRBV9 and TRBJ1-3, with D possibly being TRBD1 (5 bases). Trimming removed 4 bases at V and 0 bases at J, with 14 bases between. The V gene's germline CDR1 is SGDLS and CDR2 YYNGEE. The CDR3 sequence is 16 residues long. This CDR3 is CASSSGTVDSGNTIYF. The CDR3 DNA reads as TGTGCCAGCAGCTCCGGGACGGTGGACTCTGGAAACACCATATATTTT.

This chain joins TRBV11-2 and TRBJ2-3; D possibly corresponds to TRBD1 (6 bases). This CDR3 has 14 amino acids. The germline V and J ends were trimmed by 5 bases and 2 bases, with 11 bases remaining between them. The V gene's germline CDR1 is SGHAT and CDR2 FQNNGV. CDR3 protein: CASSTTGTTDTQYF. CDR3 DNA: TGTGCCAGCAGCACGACAGGCACCACAGATACGCAGTATTTT. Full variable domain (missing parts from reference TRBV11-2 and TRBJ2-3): EAGVAQSPRYKIIEKRQSVAFWCNPISGHATLYWYQQILGQGPKLLIQFQNNGVVDDSQLPKDRFSAERLKGVDSTLKIQPAKLEDSAVYLCASSTTGTTDTQYFGPGTRLTVL.

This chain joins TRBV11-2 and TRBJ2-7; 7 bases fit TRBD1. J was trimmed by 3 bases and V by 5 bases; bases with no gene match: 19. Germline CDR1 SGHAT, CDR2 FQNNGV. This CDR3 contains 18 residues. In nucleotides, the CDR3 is TGTGCCAGCAGCCGGAGAGGGACAGTCGGAAAAACAGGCTACGAGCAGTACTTC. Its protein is CASSRRGTVGKTGYEQYF.

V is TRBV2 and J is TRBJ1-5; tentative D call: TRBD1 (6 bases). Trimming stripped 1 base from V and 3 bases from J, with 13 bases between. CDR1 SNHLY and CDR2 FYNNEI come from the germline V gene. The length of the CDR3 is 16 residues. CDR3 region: CASSEGPGAINQPQHF. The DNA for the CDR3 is TGTGCCAGCAGTGAAGGCCCAGGGGCTATCAATCAGCCCCAGCATTTT.

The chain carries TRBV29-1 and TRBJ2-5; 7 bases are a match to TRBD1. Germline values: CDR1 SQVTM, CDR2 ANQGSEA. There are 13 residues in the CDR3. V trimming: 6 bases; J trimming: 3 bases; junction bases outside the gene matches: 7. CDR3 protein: CSVGDRTKETQYF. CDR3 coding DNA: TGCAGCGTGGGGGACAGAACGAAAGAGACCCAGTACTTC. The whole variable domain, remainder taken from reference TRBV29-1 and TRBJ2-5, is SAVISQKPSRDICQRGTSLTIQCQVDSQVTMMFWYRQQPGQSLTLIATANQGSEATYESGFVIDKFPISRPNLTFSTLTVSNMSPEDSSIYLCSVGDRTKETQYFGPGTRLLVL.

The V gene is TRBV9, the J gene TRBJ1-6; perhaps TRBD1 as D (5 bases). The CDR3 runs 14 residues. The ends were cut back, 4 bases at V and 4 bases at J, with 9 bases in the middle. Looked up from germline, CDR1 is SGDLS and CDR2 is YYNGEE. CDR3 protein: CASSPRQYNSPLHF. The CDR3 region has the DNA TGTGCCAGCAGCCCCAGACAGTATAATTCACCCCTCCACTTT.

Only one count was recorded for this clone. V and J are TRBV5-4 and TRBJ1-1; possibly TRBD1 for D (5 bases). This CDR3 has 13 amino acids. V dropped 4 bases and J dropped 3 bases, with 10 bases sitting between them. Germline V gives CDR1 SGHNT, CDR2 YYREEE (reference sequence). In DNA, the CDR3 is TGTGCCAGCAGCGACGGGGGGTACACTGAAGCTTTCTTT. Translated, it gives CASSDGGYTEAFF. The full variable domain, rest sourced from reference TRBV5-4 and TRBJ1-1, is ETGVTQSPTHLIKTRGQQVTLRCSSQSGHNTVSWYQQALGQGPQFIFQYYREEENGRGNFPPRFSGLQFPNYSSELNVNALELDDSALYLCASSDGGYTEAFFGQGTRLTVV.

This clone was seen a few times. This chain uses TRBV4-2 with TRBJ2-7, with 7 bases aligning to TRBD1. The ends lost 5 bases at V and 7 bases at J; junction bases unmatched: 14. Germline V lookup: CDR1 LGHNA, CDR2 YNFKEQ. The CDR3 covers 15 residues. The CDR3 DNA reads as TGTGCCAGCAGCTGGGTGGGACAGTCAGTTGGAGAGCAGTACTTC. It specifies CASSWVGQSVGEQYF.

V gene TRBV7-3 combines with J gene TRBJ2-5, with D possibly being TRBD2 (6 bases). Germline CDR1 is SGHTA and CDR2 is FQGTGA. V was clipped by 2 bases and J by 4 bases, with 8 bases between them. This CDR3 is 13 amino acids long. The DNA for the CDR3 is TGTGCCAGCAGCTTAGTCGGGGGAGAGACCCAGTACTTC. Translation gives CASSLVGGETQYF.

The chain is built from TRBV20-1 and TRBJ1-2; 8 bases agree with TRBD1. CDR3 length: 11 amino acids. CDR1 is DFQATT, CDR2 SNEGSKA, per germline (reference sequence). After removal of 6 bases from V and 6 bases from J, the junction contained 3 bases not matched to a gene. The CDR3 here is CSATDRDGYTF. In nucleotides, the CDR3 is TGCAGTGCCACGGACAGGGATGGCTACACCTTC.

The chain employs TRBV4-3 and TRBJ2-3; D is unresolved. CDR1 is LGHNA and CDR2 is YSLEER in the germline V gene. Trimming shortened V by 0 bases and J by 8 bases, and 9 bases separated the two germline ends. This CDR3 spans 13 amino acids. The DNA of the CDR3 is TGCGCCAGCAGCCAAGAAATAACGTCTACGCAGTATTTT. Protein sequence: CASSQEITSTQYF.

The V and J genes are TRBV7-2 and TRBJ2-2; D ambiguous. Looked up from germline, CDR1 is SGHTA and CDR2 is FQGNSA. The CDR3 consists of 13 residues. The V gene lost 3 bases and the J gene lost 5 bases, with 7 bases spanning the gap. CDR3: CASSFGVTGELFF. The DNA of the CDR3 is TGTGCCAGCAGCTTTGGGGTGACCGGGGAGCTGTTTTTT.

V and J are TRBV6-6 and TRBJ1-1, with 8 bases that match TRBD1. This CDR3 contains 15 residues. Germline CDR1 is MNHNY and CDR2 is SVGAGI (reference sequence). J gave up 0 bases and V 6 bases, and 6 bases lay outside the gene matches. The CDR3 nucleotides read TGTGCCAGCAGATACGGACAGGGAATGAACACTGAAGCTTTCTTT. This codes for CASRYGQGMNTEAFF.

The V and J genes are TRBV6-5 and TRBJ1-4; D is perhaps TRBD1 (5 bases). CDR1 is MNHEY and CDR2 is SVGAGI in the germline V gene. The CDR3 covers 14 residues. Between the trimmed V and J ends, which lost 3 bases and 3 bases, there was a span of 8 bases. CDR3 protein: CASSYRGANEKLFF. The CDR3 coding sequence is TGTGCCAGCAGTTATCGGGGGGCTAATGAAAAACTGTTTTTT.

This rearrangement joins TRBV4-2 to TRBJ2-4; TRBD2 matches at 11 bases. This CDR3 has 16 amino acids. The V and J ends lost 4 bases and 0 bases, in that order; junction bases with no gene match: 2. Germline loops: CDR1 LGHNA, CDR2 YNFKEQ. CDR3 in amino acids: CASSPSGGLAKNIQYF. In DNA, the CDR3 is TGTGCCAGCAGCCCTAGCGGGGGGTTAGCCAAAAACATTCAGTACTTC.

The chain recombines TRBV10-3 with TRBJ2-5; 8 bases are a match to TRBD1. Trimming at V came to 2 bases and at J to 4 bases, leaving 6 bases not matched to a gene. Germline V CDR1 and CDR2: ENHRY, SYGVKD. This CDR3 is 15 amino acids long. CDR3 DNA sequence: TGTGCCATCAGTGAGCCCGGACAGGGTAGAGAGACCCAGTACTTC. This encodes CAISEPGQGRETQYF.

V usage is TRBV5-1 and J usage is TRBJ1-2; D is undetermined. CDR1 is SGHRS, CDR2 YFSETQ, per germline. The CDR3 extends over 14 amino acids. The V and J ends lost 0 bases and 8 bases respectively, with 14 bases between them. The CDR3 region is CASSLADDGGGYTF. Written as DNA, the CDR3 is TGCGCCAGCAGCTTGGCGGACGACGGAGGCGGCTACACCTTC.

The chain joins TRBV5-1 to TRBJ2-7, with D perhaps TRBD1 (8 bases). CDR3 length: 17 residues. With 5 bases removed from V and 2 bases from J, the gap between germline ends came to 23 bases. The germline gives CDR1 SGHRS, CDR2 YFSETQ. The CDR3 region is CASSPVPQQGGTYEQYF. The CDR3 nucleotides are TGCGCCAGCAGTCCCGTGCCCCAACAGGGGGGGACCTACGAGCAGTACTTC.

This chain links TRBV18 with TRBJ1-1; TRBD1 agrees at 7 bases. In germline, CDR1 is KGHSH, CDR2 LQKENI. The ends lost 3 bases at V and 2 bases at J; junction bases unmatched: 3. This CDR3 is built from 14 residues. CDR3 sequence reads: CASSPWDSNTEAFF. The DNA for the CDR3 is TGTGCCAGCTCACCTTGGGACAGTAACACTGAAGCTTTCTTT.

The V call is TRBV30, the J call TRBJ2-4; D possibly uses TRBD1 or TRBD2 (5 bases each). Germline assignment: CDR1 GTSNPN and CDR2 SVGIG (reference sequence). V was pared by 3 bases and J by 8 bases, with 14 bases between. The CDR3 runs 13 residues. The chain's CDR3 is CAWSRDGRDIQYF. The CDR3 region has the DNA TGTGCCTGGAGCCGGGACGGCAGGGACATTCAGTACTTC.

This CDR3 reads CASSAQAGANTGELFF. Written as DNA, the CDR3 is TGTGCCAGCAGCGCCCAGGCTGGGGCGAACACCGGGGAGCTGTTTTTT. V is TRBV7-8 and J is TRBJ2-2; D is unresolved. The V gene lost 5 bases and the J gene lost 0 bases, with 13 bases spanning the gap. Germline lookup yields CDR1 SGHVS and CDR2 FQNEAQ. This CDR3 region has 16 residues.

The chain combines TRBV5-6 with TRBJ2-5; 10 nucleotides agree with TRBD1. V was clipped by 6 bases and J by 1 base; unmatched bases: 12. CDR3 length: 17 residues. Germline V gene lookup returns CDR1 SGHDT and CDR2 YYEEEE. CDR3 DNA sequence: TGTGCCAGCACCCTCACCCCGGGACAGGGGCTCCAAGAGACCCAGTACTTC. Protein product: CASTLTPGQGLQETQYF.

The CDR3 bases are TGTGCCAGCAGCTTAGAGTACCAGAGCACAGATACGCAGTATTTT. It yields the protein CASSLEYQSTDTQYF. The J gene is TRBJ2-3, the V gene TRBV11-2; D is unresolved. The CDR3 sequence is 15 residues long. V was clipped by 0 bases and J by 0 bases, with 7 bases between them. CDR1 and CDR2 from the germline V gene are SGHAT and FQNNGV.

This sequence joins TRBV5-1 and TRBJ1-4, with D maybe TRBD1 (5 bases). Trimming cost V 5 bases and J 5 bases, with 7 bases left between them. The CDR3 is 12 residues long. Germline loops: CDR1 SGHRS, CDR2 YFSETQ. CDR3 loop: CASRAGNEKLFF. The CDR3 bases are TGCGCCAGCAGGGCAGGGAATGAAAAACTGTTTTTT.

CDR3 DNA: TGTGCCATCAGTGGGGCAGGGGGCAATCAGCCCCAGCATTTT. Amino acids: CAISGAGGNQPQHF. The chain recombines TRBV10-3 with TRBJ1-5, with a possible D match to TRBD1 (6 bases). The germline V and J ends were trimmed by 4 bases and 2 bases, with 9 bases remaining between them. Germline CDR1 and CDR2: ENHRY and SYGVKD. The CDR3 loop spans 14 amino acids.